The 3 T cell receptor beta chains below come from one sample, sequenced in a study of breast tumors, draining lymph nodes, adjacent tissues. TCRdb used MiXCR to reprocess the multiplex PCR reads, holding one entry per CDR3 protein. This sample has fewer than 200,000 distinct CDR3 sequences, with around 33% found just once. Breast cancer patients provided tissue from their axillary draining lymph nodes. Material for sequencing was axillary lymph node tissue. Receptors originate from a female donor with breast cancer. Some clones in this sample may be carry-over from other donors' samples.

CDR3 DNA: TGCAGTGCTAGGGGCCTAGCGGGAGTGGCGAGCCCGAGCCAAGAGACCCAGTACTTC. Protein: CSARGLAGVASPSQETQYF. The chain combines TRBV20-1 with TRBJ2-5; 10 bases align to TRBD2. The V gene's germline CDR1 is DFQATT and CDR2 SNEGSKA (reference sequence). The junction had 17 bases not matched to a gene; V was cut back by 3 bases and J by 1 base. The CDR3 length is 19 residues.

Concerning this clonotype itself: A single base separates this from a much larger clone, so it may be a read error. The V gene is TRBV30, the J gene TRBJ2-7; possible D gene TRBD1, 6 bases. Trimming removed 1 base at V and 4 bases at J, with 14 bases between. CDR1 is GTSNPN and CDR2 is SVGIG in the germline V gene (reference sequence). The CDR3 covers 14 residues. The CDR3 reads CAWSDAGAYYEQYF. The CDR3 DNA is TGTGCCTGGAGTGATGCAGGGGCCTATTACGAGCAGTACTTC.

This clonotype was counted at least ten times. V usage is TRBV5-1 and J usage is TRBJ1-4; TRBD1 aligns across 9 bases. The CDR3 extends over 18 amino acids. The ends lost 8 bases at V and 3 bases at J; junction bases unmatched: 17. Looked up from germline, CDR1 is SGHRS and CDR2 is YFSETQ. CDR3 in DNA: TGCGCCAGTAGCCCTTTTACAGGGGGCTACCGATCTAATGAAAAACTGTTTTTT. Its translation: CASSPFTGGYRSNEKLFF.